This T cell receptor (beta chain) emerged from a study of cytomegalovirus exposure and HLA in healthy donors. Findings and limits, study-wide: Most TCR sequences showed up rarely, but some public TCRs showed up in many donors. Some highly shared sequence variants likely arose as a pipeline artifact.

The V gene end was trimmed by 6 bases and the J gene end by 2 bases; junction bases not matched to a gene: 7. Germline V CDR1 and CDR2: KGHSH, LQKENI. The CDR3 has 14 amino acids. It was with 60 Vbeta and 13 Jbeta primers that the PCR ran. The table came from immunoSEQ multiplex PCR; TCRdb's copy has only in-frame clones and leaves some out. In the table there are roughly 120,000 clones, about 66% of which are singletons. In the case of this clone: What it recognizes is unknown.

The sample taken for sequencing was PBMCs. The chain combines TRBV18 with TRBJ2-7; TRBD2 matches 7 bases. This clonotype was sampled from a young man in good health and CMV-seropositive. The CDR3 coding sequence is TGTGCCAGCTCGGGCTTGGGGGGGGCCTACGAGCAGTACTTC. Translation: CASSGLGGAYEQYF.